This TCR beta chain is drawn from a study of CD8+ T cells in alopecia areata. Sequencing templates came from extracted RNA that was reverse transcribed into cDNA. Clones were read by immunoSEQ multiplex PCR, and TCRdb kept only the in-frame ones, dropping some. The data show about 90,000 clones, with 44% seen just once and 18% held by the top ten. Trimming removed 10 bases from V and 3 bases from J; junction bases left unmatched: 20. The CDR3 sequence is 17 residues long. The V gene's germline CDR1 is MDHEN and CDR2 SYDVKM. This clone showed up just a few times. Treatment indicated: oral pan-JAK inhibitor, 5-10 mg twice daily.

The chain couples TRBV28 to TRBJ2-7, with 8 bases that match TRBD2. Sequenced here: CD8+ T cells sorted from blood, sampled at week 24, from a patient treated with tofacitinib. The source of this sequence is a human donor with alopecia areata. CDR3 sequence: CATSAPATGTRLYEQYF. As DNA, the CDR3 is TGTGCCACCTCCGCCCCCGCGACCGGGACTAGGCTCTACGAGCAGTACTTC.